This entry lists 15 T cell receptor beta chains sequenced from one sample in a study of T cells in localized non-small cell lung cancer. The data were produced by immunoSEQ multiplex PCR, yet TCRdb's version contains in-frame clones alone and is incomplete. The table shows approximately 1,600 clones, with more than 25% occurring only once. The sequenced sample was normal lung tissue next to the tumor, obtained before any cancer treatment. The receptors were sampled from a male donor aged 60 or over with stage II lung adenocarcinoma.

This clone was seen a few times. J is TRBJ2-2 and V is TRBV10-3; 8 nucleotides agree with TRBD1. The CDR3 consists of 14 residues. V lost 4 bases and J lost 7; bases outside the gene matches: 5. CDR1 is ENHRY, CDR2 SYGVKD, per germline. The CDR3: CAISGQGADGELFF. In DNA form, the CDR3 reads TGTGCCATCAGTGGCCAGGGGGCGGACGGGGAGCTGTTTTTT.

The rearrangement uses TRBV6-1 and TRBJ1-6; no clear D gene. This CDR3 has 13 residues. Germline V gives CDR1 MNHNS, CDR2 SASEGT. V dropped 0 bases and J dropped 7 bases, with 4 bases sitting between them. CDR3 bases: TGTGCCAGCAGTGAAGCTGGGAATTCACCCCTCCACTTT. It codes for CASSEAGNSPLHF.

The chain links TRBV18 to TRBJ2-4, with a tentative D call TRBD2 (6 bases). The CDR3 is made up of 16 amino acids. The V and J ends lost 3 bases and 6 bases respectively, with 18 bases between them. Germline V gives CDR1 KGHSH, CDR2 LQKENI. The CDR3 nucleotides are TGTGCCAGCTCACCTGGACGGAGGGTAAGGGTAAACATTCAGTACTTC. Protein: CASSPGRRVRVNIQYF.

This clone is categorized as medium-sized. The V gene is TRBV9, the J gene TRBJ2-3; 12 nucleotides align to TRBD2. The ends lost 0 bases at V and 5 bases at J; junction bases unmatched: 7. The CDR3 loop spans 17 amino acids. Germline CDR1 reads SGDLS; CDR2 reads YYNGEE. CDR3 loop: CASSVAELAGGVDTQYF. The CDR3 coding sequence is TGTGCCAGCAGCGTAGCGGAACTAGCGGGGGGAGTAGATACGCAGTATTTT.

This clone was seen only a few times. The chain carries TRBV30 and TRBJ1-2; the D gene is possibly TRBD1 (5 bases). The CDR3 runs to 14 residues. Germline assignment: CDR1 GTSNPN and CDR2 SVGIG (reference sequence). V was cut by 4 bases and J by 4 bases, with 16 bases left in between. This CDR3 reads CAWTNSTASYGYTF. CDR3 DNA sequence: TGTGCCTGGACGAACTCGACAGCCTCCTATGGCTACACCTTC.

V gene TRBV29-1 combines with J gene TRBJ1-2; D gene unclear. Trimming removed 6 bases from V and 8 bases from J, with 19 bases in between. The CDR3 loop spans 13 amino acids. The germline gives CDR1 SQVTM, CDR2 ANQGSEA. DNA of the CDR3: TGCAGCGTGAGGGCTTCCATTGCGGGGGGCTACACCTTC. It translates to CSVRASIAGGYTF. Supplemented by reference TRBV29-1 and TRBJ1-2, the full variable domain reads SAVISQKPSRDICQRGTSLTIQCQVDSQVTMMFWYRQQPGQSLTLIATANQGSEATYESGFVIDKFPISRPNLTFSTLTVSNMSPEDSSIYLCSVRASIAGGYTFGSGTRLTVV.

By share, this clone ranks as medium-sized. The chain recombines TRBV28 with TRBJ1-1; no clear D gene. Trimming took off 2 bases at V and 0 bases at J, with 7 bases between the two ends. From germline, CDR1 is MDHEN and CDR2 SYDVKM. This CDR3 has 14 residues. The CDR3 DNA follows: TGTGCCAGCAGTTTAGGAAACATGAACACTGAAGCTTTCTTT. It translates to CASSLGNMNTEAFF. Full variable domain (outside the CDR3, taken from reference TRBV28 and TRBJ1-1): DVKVTQSSRYLVKRTGEKVFLECVQDMDHENMFWYRQDPGLGLRLIYFSYDVKMKEKGDIPEGYSVSREKKERFSLILESASTNQTSMYLCASSLGNMNTEAFFGQGTRLTVV.

The chain carries TRBV9 and TRBJ1-5; 7 bases match TRBD1. This CDR3 is 14 amino acids long. The germline gives CDR1 SGDLS, CDR2 YYNGEE. V lost 5 bases, J lost 1 base, and 3 bases stayed unmatched. The CDR3 nucleotides are TGTGCCAGCAGGGCGGGACAGAGCAATCAGCCCCAGCATTTT. Translated: CASRAGQSNQPQHF.

This clone qualifies as medium-sized (0.01 to 0.1%). This chain uses TRBV9 with TRBJ2-1; D might be TRBD1 or TRBD2, each matching 5 bases. CDR1 is SGDLS and CDR2 is YYNGEE in the germline V gene. Trimming pared 6 bases from V and 7 bases from J, leaving 17 bases between. The CDR3 extends over 14 amino acids. In DNA, the CDR3 is TGTGCCAGCACCCCTGAGGGGCGCGGAAATGAGCAGTTCTTC. It encodes CASTPEGRGNEQFF.

CDR3 protein: CASSEARSSEKLFF. CDR3 nucleotide sequence: TGTGCCAGCAGTGAAGCGCGGTCCTCTGAAAAACTGTTTTTT. The chain combines TRBV2 with TRBJ1-4; D uncertain. With 0 bases removed from V and 7 bases from J, the gap between germline ends came to 9 bases. This CDR3 is built from 14 residues. The germline V gene has CDR1 SNHLY and CDR2 FYNNEI. Combining the CDR3 with reference TRBV2 and TRBJ1-4 gives the whole variable domain EPEVTQTPSHQVTQMGQEVILRCVPISNHLYFYWYRQILGQKVEFLVSFYNNEISEKSEIFDDQFSVERPDGSNFTLKIRSTKLEDSAMYFCASSEARSSEKLFFGSGTQLSVL.

The V and J genes are TRBV19 and TRBJ1-5; D is undetermined. The germline gives CDR1 LNHDA, CDR2 SQIVND (reference sequence). V dropped 7 bases and J dropped 1 base, with 8 bases sitting between them. The CDR3 is made up of 13 amino acids. The CDR3 DNA reads TGTGCCAGTAACGGTCGGAGCAATCAGCCCCAGCATTTT. Amino acid sequence: CASNGRSNQPQHF.

This clone was seen a handful of times. The V call is TRBV19, the J call TRBJ1-4; tentative D call: TRBD1 (6 bases). Germline V CDR1 and CDR2: LNHDA, SQIVND (reference sequence). The CDR3 sequence is 15 residues long. V gave up 5 bases and J gave up 7 bases, with 17 bases separating them. CDR3 DNA: TGTGCCAGTAGTCCGTTGGTACAGGGAAGTGAAAAACTGTTTTTT. Its translation is CASSPLVQGSEKLFF.

There are a few counts of this clone. V gene TRBV4-1 combines with J gene TRBJ2-3, with D possibly called TRBD1 or TRBD2 (5 bases each). Trimming shortened V by 8 bases and J by 9 bases, and 15 bases separated the two germline ends. This CDR3 is built from 12 residues. Germline V gene lookup returns CDR1 MGHRA and CDR2 YSYEKL. The chain's CDR3 is CASGVRGATQYF. The DNA for the CDR3 is TGCGCCAGCGGAGTCCGGGGCGCGACGCAGTATTTT.

The chain is built from TRBV29-1 and TRBJ2-7; 8 bases map to TRBD1. Unmatched junction bases numbered 12, after V lost 5 bases and J lost 3 bases. The CDR3 totals 15 residues. Germline V gene data show CDR1 as SQVTM and CDR2 as ANQGSEA. The CDR3 DNA reads as TGCAGCGTTTTATGGCGGGACAGGTCACACTACGAGCAGTACTTC. This encodes CSVLWRDRSHYEQYF.

The chain couples TRBV15 to TRBJ2-3; 7 bases line up with TRBD2. CDR3 size: 16 residues. V was clipped by 2 bases and J by 2 bases; unmatched bases: 7. CDR1 LNHNV and CDR2 YYDKDF come from the germline V gene (reference sequence). CDR3 region: CATSRPGGPDTDTQYF. The CDR3 DNA is TGTGCCACCAGCAGACCGGGGGGTCCGGACACAGATACGCAGTATTTT. Full variable domain (missing parts from reference TRBV15 and TRBJ2-3): DAMVIQNPRYQVTQFGKPVTLSCSQTLNHNVMYWYQQKSSQAPKLLFHYYDKDFNNEADTPDNFQSRRPNTSFCFLDIRSPGLGDTAMYLCATSRPGGPDTDTQYFGPGTRLTVL.